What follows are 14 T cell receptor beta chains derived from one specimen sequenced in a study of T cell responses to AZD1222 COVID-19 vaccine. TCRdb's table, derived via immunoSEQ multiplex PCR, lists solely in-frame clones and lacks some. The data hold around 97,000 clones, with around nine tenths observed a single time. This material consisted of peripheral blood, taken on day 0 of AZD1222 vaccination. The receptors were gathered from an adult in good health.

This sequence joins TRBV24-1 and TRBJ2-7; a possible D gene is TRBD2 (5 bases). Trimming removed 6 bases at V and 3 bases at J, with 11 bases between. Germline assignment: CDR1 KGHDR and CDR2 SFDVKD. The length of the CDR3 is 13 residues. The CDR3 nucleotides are TGTGCCACCAGTAGAGGGAATAGCTACGAGCAGTACTTC. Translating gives CATSRGNSYEQYF.

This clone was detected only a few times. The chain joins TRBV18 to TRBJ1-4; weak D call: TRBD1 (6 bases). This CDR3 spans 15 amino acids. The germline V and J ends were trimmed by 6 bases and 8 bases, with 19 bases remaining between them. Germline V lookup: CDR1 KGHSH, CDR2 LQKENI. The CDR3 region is CASSERQVAGEKLFF. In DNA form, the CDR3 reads TGTGCCAGCTCGGAGAGACAGGTTGCGGGGGAAAAACTGTTTTTT.

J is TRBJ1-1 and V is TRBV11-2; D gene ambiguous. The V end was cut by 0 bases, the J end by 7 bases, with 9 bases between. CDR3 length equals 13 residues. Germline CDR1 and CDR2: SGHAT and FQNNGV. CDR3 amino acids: CASSLEPGYEAFF. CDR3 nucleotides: TGTGCCAGCAGCTTAGAGCCGGGATATGAAGCTTTCTTT.

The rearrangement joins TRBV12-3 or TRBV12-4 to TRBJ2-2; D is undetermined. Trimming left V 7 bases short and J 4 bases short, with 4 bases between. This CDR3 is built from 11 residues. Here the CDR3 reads CASTFTGELFF. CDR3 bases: TGTGCCAGCACTTTCACCGGGGAGCTGTTTTTT.

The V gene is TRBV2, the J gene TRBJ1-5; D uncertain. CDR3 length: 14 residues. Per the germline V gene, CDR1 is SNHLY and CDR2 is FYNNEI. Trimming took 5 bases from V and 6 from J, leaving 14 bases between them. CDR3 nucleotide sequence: TGTGCCAGCAGTCAAACCGGGAGGCGTCAGCCCCAGCATTTT. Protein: CASSQTGRRQPQHF.

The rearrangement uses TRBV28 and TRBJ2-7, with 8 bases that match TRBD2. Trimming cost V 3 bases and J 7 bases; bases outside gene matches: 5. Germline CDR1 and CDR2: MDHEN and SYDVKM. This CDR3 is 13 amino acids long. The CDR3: CASSLGIAGEQYF. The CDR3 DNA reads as TGTGCCAGCAGTTTGGGAATAGCGGGAGAGCAGTACTTC.

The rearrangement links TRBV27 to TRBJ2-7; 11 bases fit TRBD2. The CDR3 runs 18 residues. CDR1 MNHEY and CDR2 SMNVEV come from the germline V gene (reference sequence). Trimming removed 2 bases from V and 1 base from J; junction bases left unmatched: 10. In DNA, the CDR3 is TGTGCCAGCAGTTTACGTTTCCTGGGACTAGCGGCATCCTACGAGCAGTACTTC. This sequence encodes CASSLRFLGLAASYEQYF.

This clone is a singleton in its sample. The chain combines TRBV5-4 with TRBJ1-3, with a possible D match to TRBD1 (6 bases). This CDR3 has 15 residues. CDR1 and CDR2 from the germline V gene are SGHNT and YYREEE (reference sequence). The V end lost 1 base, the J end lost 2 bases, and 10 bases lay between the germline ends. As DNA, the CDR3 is TGTGCCAGCAGCTTGCGCGGGGGCACTGGAAACACCATATATTTT. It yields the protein CASSLRGGTGNTIYF. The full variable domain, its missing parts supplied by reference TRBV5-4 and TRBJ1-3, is ETGVTQSPTHLIKTRGQQVTLRCSSQSGHNTVSWYQQALGQGPQFIFQYYREEENGRGNFPPRFSGLQFPNYSSELNVNALELDDSALYLCASSLRGGTGNTIYFGEGSWLTVV.

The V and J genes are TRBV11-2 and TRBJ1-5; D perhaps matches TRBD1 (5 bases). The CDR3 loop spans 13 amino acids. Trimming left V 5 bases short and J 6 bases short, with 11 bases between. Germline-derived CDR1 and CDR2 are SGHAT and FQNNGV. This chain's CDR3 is CASSLIQGQPQHF. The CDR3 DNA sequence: TGTGCCAGCAGCCTCATTCAGGGTCAGCCCCAGCATTTT.

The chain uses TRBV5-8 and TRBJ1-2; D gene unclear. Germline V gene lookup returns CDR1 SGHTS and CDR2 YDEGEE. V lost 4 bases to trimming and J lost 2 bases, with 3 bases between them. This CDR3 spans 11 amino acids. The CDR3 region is CASSNNYGYTF. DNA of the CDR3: TGTGCCAGCAGCAACAACTATGGCTACACCTTC.

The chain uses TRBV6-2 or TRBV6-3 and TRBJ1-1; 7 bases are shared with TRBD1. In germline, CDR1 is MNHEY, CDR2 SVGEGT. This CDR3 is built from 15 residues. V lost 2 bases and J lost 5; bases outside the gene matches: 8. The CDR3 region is CASSYRTGVETEAFF. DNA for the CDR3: TGTGCCAGCAGTTACCGGACAGGAGTAGAGACTGAAGCTTTCTTT.

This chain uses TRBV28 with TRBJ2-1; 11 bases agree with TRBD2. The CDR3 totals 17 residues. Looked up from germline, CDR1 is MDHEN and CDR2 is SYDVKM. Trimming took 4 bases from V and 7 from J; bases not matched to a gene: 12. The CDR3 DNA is TGTGCCAGCAGTTCAAACTCCGGGACTAGCGGACAAAATGAGCAGTTCTTC. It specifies CASSSNSGTSGQNEQFF.

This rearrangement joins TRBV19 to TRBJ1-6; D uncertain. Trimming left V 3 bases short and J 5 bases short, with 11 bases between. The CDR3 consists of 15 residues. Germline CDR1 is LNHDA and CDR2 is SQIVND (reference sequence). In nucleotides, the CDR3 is TGTGCCAGTAGTATTTCTTGGAAGGATAATTCACCCCTCCACTTT. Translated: CASSISWKDNSPLHF.

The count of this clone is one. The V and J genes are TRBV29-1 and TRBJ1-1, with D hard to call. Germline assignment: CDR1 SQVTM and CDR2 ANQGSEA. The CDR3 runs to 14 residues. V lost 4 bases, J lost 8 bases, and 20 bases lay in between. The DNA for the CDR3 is TGCAGCGTTGTCAGCCGTGCCAATTTGAAGGAAGCTTTCTTT. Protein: CSVVSRANLKEAFF.